The next 23 T cell receptor beta chains were all read from a single sample in a study of blood T cell repertoires in COVID-19. Sequencing used immunoSEQ multiplex PCR; TCRdb keeps in-frame clones, though not all of them. The table shows around 190,000 clones, with around 80% occurring only once. Sample: peripheral blood. All receptors come from a woman in her sixties or seventies with COVID-19, enrolled during active disease.

This clone was counted only a few times. V is TRBV10-2 and J is TRBJ1-2, with a possible D match to TRBD1 (6 bases). This CDR3 has 15 residues. Trimming shortened V by 4 bases and J by 4 bases, and 16 bases separated the two germline ends. Germline V gene sequence: CDR1 WSHSY, CDR2 SAAADI. The CDR3, as DNA: TGCGCCAGCAGTGTGACCAGGAAACAGGGCTATGGCTACACCTTC. Its translation: CASSVTRKQGYGYTF.

This clone was observed once. The chain combines TRBV5-1 with TRBJ2-3; no firm D call. CDR3 length: 15 residues. Between the trimmed V and J ends, which lost 0 bases and 0 bases, there was a span of 8 bases. Germline values: CDR1 SGHRS, CDR2 YFSETQ. CDR3 in DNA: TGCGCCAGCAGCTTGGAATCCGGTAGCACAGATACGCAGTATTTT. It encodes CASSLESGSTDTQYF.

The rearrangement links TRBV18 to TRBJ1-2, with D possibly being TRBD1 (5 bases). The CDR3 sequence is 15 residues long. The V and J ends lost 3 bases and 3 bases respectively, with 14 bases between them. Germline CDR1 KGHSH, CDR2 LQKENI. CDR3 in amino acids: CASSPLVDSYYGYTF. The DNA for the CDR3 is TGTGCCAGCTCACCTCTAGTTGACAGCTACTATGGCTACACCTTC. The full variable domain, with the rest looked up from reference TRBV18 and TRBJ1-2, is NAGVMQNPRHLVRRRGQEARLRCSPMKGHSHVYWYRQLPEEGLKFMVYLQKENIIDESGMPKERFSAEFPKEGPSILRIQQVVRGDSAAYFCASSPLVDSYYGYTFGSGTRLTVV.

The chain carries TRBV21-1 and TRBJ1-2; the D call in the table, TRBD1, was not verified against the DNA. TRBV21-1 is reported as a pseudogene. The CDR3 totals 11 residues. DNA for the CDR3: TGTGCCAGCAGCGCCCACAAAGGCTACACCTTC. Protein: CASSAHKGYTF.

The rearrangement joins TRBV6-5 to TRBJ1-6; TRBD1 aligns across 7 bases. The CDR3 length is 15 residues. V lost 6 bases to trimming and J lost 10 bases; unmatched junction nucleotides: 12. Germline V lookup: CDR1 MNHEY, CDR2 SVGAGI. The CDR3, as DNA: TGTGCCAGCAGCTCACCGACAGGGAGGTCCTCACCCCTCCACTTT. Its protein product is CASSSPTGRSSPLHF.

The genes are TRBV2 and TRBJ1-6; perhaps TRBD1 as D (5 bases). CDR1 and CDR2 (germline): SNHLY, FYNNEI. V was cut by 4 bases and J by 8 bases, with 12 bases left in between. CDR3 length: 14 residues. This chain's CDR3 is CASSADRGYSPLHF. The CDR3 nucleotides are TGTGCCAGCAGTGCTGACAGAGGATATTCACCCCTCCACTTT.

The chain is built from TRBV12-3 or TRBV12-4 and TRBJ1-2; 8 bases agree with TRBD1. The CDR3 has 13 amino acids. The V segment lost 5 bases and the J segment 5 bases; nucleotides outside the gene matches: 4. The CDR3 spells CASSPTGEYGYTF. CDR3 nucleotides: TGTGCCAGCAGTCCGACAGGGGAGTATGGCTACACCTTC.

The rearrangement links TRBV6-5 to TRBJ1-4; D not certain. CDR3 length: 13 amino acids. Germline V gives CDR1 MNHEY, CDR2 SVGAGI. V lost 2 bases and J 7 bases, leaving 8 bases between the germline ends. CDR3 sequence (DNA): TGTGCCAGCAGTTACGGAGTTGCTGAAAAACTGTTTTTT. It yields the protein CASSYGVAEKLFF.

This chain connects TRBV9 to TRBJ1-2, with D possibly matching TRBD1 (6 bases). V lost 3 bases, J lost 4 bases, and 10 bases lay in between. The CDR3 length is 13 residues. Germline-derived CDR1 and CDR2 are SGDLS and YYNGEE. CDR3 sequence (DNA): TGTGCCAGCAGCGAAGGACAGCCCTATGGCTACACCTTC. It yields the protein CASSEGQPYGYTF.

The chain carries TRBV14 and TRBJ1-4; D is perhaps TRBD1 (6 bases). Per germline, CDR1 SGHDN and CDR2 FVKESK. Trimming took 5 bases from V and 0 from J, leaving 13 bases between them. The CDR3 length is 16 residues. The CDR3 sequence: CASSKGETPTNEKLFF. CDR3 sequence (DNA): TGTGCCAGCAGCAAGGGGGAGACTCCAACTAATGAAAAACTGTTTTTT.

The chain recombines TRBV10-2 with TRBJ1-5; no reliable D call. CDR1 and CDR2 (germline): WSHSY, SAAADI. This CDR3 is built from 15 residues. Deletions cut 5 bases from V and 3 bases from J, with 14 bases between. CDR3 in amino acids: CASSTSYEDNQPQHF. The CDR3 DNA sequence: TGCGCCAGCAGTACCTCCTACGAGGACAATCAGCCCCAGCATTTT.

The J gene is TRBJ2-1, the V gene TRBV24-1; 7 nucleotides line up with TRBD1. J gave up 9 bases and V 7 bases, and 8 bases lay outside the gene matches. The CDR3 consists of 13 residues. CDR1 is KGHDR and CDR2 is SFDVKD in the germline V gene. The CDR3 reads CATRTNRGSEQFF. CDR3 nucleotide sequence: TGTGCCACCAGGACAAACAGGGGAAGTGAGCAGTTCTTC.

V and J are TRBV3-1 (or the pseudogene TRBV3-2) and TRBJ1-5; perhaps TRBD1 as D (5 bases). Trimming took off 3 bases at V and 6 bases at J, with 12 bases between the two ends. The CDR3 totals 14 residues. Germline V gives CDR1 LGHDT, CDR2 YNNKEL (reference sequence). The CDR3 loop is CASSQGHRGQPQHF. In nucleotides, the CDR3 is TGTGCCAGCAGCCAGGGGCATAGAGGTCAGCCCCAGCATTTT.

The chain is built from TRBV5-4 and TRBJ2-5, with TRBD2 matching over 8 bases. This CDR3 is 14 amino acids long. V lost 4 bases and J lost 5; bases outside the gene matches: 7. The germline gives CDR1 SGHNT, CDR2 YYREEE (reference sequence). The CDR3 loop reads CASSPGLEVETQYF. Here the CDR3 DNA reads TGTGCCAGCAGCCCGGGACTAGAGGTGGAGACCCAGTACTTC.

The genes are TRBV28 and TRBJ1-2; 8 bases line up with TRBD1. This CDR3 region has 14 residues. Looked up from germline, CDR1 is MDHEN and CDR2 is SYDVKM. Trimming removed 8 bases from V and 4 bases from J; junction bases left unmatched: 9. The CDR3 here is CASGQGQGSYGYTF. CDR3 coding DNA: TGTGCCAGCGGCCAAGGACAGGGTAGCTATGGCTACACCTTC.

The chain uses TRBV18 and TRBJ1-4, with TRBD1 identical over 8 bases. The CDR3 consists of 19 residues. Germline V lookup: CDR1 KGHSH, CDR2 LQKENI. After removal of 8 bases from V and 1 base from J, the junction contained 18 bases not matched to a gene. DNA of the CDR3: TGTGCCAGCGCTTCTGGTACCAGGGGGCGGAAGGTAACTAATGAAAAACTGTTTTTT. Protein: CASASGTRGRKVTNEKLFF.

The rearrangement uses TRBV3-1 (or the pseudogene TRBV3-2) and TRBJ1-1, with 9 nucleotides matching TRBD1. Germline loops: CDR1 LGHDT, CDR2 YNNKEL (reference sequence). The ends lost 6 bases at V and 3 bases at J; junction bases unmatched: 11. The CDR3 sequence is 16 residues long. CDR3 protein: CASRDTGGSLDTEAFF. CDR3 coding DNA: TGTGCCAGCAGGGACACAGGGGGCAGTCTGGACACTGAAGCTTTCTTT.

This clone has just a few counts. This chain connects TRBV4-1 to TRBJ2-3; TRBD2 aligns across 9 bases. This CDR3 has 18 amino acids. The V and J ends lost 1 base and 0 bases, in that order; junction bases with no gene match: 8. The germline V gene encodes CDR1 MGHRA and CDR2 YSYEKL. As DNA, the CDR3 is TGCGCCAGCAGCCAAGTTTCCGCGGGGGGGTCTAGCACAGATACGCAGTATTTT. Residues: CASSQVSAGGSSTDTQYF.

This clone was observed at least ten times. This chain uses TRBV10-3 with TRBJ2-5, with 13 bases aligning to TRBD2. V lost 4 bases and J lost 5; bases outside the gene matches: 10. The germline gives CDR1 ENHRY, CDR2 SYGVKD. The CDR3 consists of 17 residues. The CDR3: CAISGELAGGPQETQYF. As DNA, the CDR3 is TGTGCCATCAGTGGGGAACTAGCGGGGGGGCCGCAGGAGACCCAGTACTTC.

CDR3 in DNA: TGTGCCAGTAACTCGCGGGTGAGCTCTGGAAACACCATATATTTT. The encoded protein is CASNSRVSSGNTIYF. The rearrangement links TRBV19 to TRBJ1-3; no definite D call. Germline V gives CDR1 LNHDA, CDR2 SQIVND (reference sequence). V lost 7 bases and J lost 0, with 13 bases in between. The CDR3 runs to 15 residues.

The gene calls are TRBV7-3 and TRBJ1-1; D might be TRBD1 (5 bases). The CDR3 contains 14 residues. In germline, CDR1 is SGHTA, CDR2 FQGTGA. The ends were cut back, 2 bases at V and 6 bases at J, with 13 bases in the middle. The CDR3: CASSLSGGGAEAFF. In DNA, the CDR3 is TGTGCCAGCAGCTTATCTGGGGGAGGCGCTGAAGCTTTCTTT. The full variable domain, completed using reference TRBV7-3 and TRBJ1-1, is GAGVSQTPSNKVTEKGKYVELRCDPISGHTALYWYRQSLGQGPEFLIYFQGTGAADDSGLPNDRFFAVRPEGSVSTLKIQRTERGDSAVYLCASSLSGGGAEAFFGQGTRLTVV.

This chain joins TRBV7-3 and TRBJ2-2, with 9 nucleotides matching TRBD2. The germline gives CDR1 SGHTA, CDR2 FQGTGA. CDR3 size: 15 residues. After removal of 2 bases from V and 4 bases from J, the junction contained 2 bases not matched to a gene. CDR3 in amino acids: CASSLGGRGTGELFF. CDR3 in DNA: TGTGCCAGCAGCTTAGGCGGGAGGGGCACCGGGGAGCTGTTTTTT.

In this sample, this clone turned up a few times. The chain couples TRBV5-1 to TRBJ2-2; TRBD2 matches at 14 bases. The germline CDR1 and CDR2 sequences are SGHRS and YFSETQ. The V gene end was trimmed by 2 bases and the J gene end by 0 bases; junction bases not matched to a gene: 6. This CDR3 spans 19 amino acids. CDR3 residues: CASSFGTSGGYANTGELFF. CDR3 nucleotides: TGCGCCAGCAGCTTTGGGACTAGCGGGGGCTACGCGAACACCGGGGAGCTGTTTTTT.